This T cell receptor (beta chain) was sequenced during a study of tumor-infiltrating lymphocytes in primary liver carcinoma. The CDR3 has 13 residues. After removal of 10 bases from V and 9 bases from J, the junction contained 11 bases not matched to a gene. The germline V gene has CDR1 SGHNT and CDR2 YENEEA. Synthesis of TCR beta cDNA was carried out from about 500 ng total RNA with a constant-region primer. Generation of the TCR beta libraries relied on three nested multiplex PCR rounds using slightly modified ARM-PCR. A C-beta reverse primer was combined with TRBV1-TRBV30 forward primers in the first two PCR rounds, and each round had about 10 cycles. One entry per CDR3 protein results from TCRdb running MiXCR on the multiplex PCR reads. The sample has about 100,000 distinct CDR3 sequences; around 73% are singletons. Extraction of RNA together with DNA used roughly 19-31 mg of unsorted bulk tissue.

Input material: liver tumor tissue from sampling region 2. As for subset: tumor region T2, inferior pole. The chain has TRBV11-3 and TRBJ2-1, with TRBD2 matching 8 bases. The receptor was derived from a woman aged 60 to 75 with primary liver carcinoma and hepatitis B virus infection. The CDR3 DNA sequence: TGTGCCATCAACTCACGACTAGCGCTTGAGCAGTTCTTC. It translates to CAINSRLALEQFF.